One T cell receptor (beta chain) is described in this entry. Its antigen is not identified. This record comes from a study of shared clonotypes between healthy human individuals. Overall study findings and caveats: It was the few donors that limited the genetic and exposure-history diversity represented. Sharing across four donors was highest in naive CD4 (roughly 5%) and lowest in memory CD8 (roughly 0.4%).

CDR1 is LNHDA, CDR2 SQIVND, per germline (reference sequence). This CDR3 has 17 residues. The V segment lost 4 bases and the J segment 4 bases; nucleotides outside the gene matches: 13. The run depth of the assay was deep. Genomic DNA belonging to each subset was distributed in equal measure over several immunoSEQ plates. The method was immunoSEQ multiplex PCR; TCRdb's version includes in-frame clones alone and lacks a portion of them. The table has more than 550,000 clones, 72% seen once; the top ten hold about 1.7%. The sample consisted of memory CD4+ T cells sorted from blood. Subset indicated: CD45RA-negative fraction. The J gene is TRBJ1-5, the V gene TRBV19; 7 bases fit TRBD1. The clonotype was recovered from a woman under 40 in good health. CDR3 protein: CASSKPREGARNQPQHF. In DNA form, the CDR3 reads TGTGCCAGTAGTAAACCGAGAGAGGGGGCTAGAAATCAGCCCCAGCATTTT.